The 8 T cell receptor beta chains given below trace back to one sample, sequenced in a study of identical twins. TCRdb reprocessed the 5' RACE reads with MiXCR, giving one entry per CDR3 protein. The data hold hundreds of thousands of distinct CDR3 sequences, with approximately 21% observed a single time. These data also featured in a second study, about T cells expressing NK-cell markers.

The sequencing sample was made of PBMCs. The receptors were sampled from a woman aged 18-35 years in good health.

This clonotype has just a few counts. The rearrangement joins TRBV10-3 to TRBJ2-2; D call uncertain. Trimming took 3 bases from V and 1 from J, leaving 9 bases between them. Germline values: CDR1 ENHRY, CDR2 SYGVKD. This CDR3 is built from 15 residues. CDR3 nucleotides: TGTGCCATCAGTGATTCGAACAGGAACACCGGGGAGCTGTTTTTT. It yields the protein CAISDSNRNTGELFF.

This clonotype was seen many times. At one end, the junction sequence differs from germline, possibly due to a read error. The genes are TRBV6-1 and TRBJ1-4; TRBD1 agrees at 7 bases. CDR1 is MNHNS, CDR2 SASEGT, per germline. The CDR3 covers 14 residues. This CDR3 is CASSPGQLNEKLFF. DNA for the CDR3: TGTGCCAGCAGTCCGGGACAGCTAAATGAAAAATTGTTTTTT.

This sequence joins TRBV12-3 or TRBV12-4 and TRBJ2-2; 8 bases align to TRBD2. V trimming: 8 bases; J trimming: 7 bases; junction bases outside the gene matches: 12. The CDR3 runs 15 residues. CDR3 in amino acids: CASHETSGAGGELFF. The CDR3 bases are TGTGCCAGCCACGAAACTAGCGGAGCGGGCGGGGAGCTGTTTTTT.

This clonotype was counted many times. The rearrangement joins TRBV5-1 to TRBJ2-1; unclear D gene. Trimming took off 1 base at V and 10 bases at J, with 9 bases between the two ends. The CDR3 is 12 amino acids. The germline CDR1 and CDR2 sequences are SGHRS and YFSETQ. The CDR3 sequence is CASSLLLTEQFF. Written as DNA, the CDR3 is TGCGCCAGCAGCTTGCTTCTTACGGAGCAGTTCTTC.

This clonotype occurred many times. This rearrangement joins TRBV7-9 to TRBJ1-2, with D perhaps TRBD1 (5 bases). V was pared by 7 bases and J by 0 bases, with 21 bases between. This CDR3 is built from 17 residues. The germline V gene has CDR1 SEHNR and CDR2 FQNEAQ (reference sequence). CDR3 nucleotide sequence: TGTGCCAGCACCCCTGGGGGACCGCCACCCCCTAACTATGGCTACACCTTC. Translated: CASTPGGPPPPNYGYTF. Based on the CDR3 plus reference TRBV7-9 and TRBJ1-2, the full variable domain is DTGVSQNPRHKITKRGQNVTFRCDPISEHNRLYWYRQTLGQGPEFLTYFQNEAQLEKSRLLSDRFSAERPKGSFSTLEIQRTEQGDSAMYLCASTPGGPPPPNYGYTFGSGTRLTVV.

V is TRBV7-9 and J is TRBJ2-2; 10 bases fit TRBD2. The germline gives CDR1 SEHNR, CDR2 FQNEAQ (reference sequence). J lost 6 bases, V lost 1 base, and 2 bases had no gene match. This CDR3 has 15 amino acids. This chain's CDR3 is CASSLGGTSAGELFF. CDR3 coding DNA: TGTGCCAGCAGCTTAGGCGGGACTAGCGCCGGGGAGCTGTTTTTT.

This rearrangement joins TRBV7-2 to TRBJ2-7; 10 positions match TRBD2. Germline loops: CDR1 SGHTA, CDR2 FQGNSA. Trimming took 5 bases from V and 2 from J; bases not matched to a gene: 6. The CDR3 contains 15 residues. The CDR3 protein is CASSALAGGAYEQYF. CDR3 DNA: TGTGCCAGCAGCGCCTTAGCGGGGGGCGCCTACGAGCAGTACTTC.

Ten or more counts support this clonotype. The genes are TRBV14 and TRBJ2-7, with TRBD1 as a possible D gene (5 bases). Germline V gives CDR1 SGHDN, CDR2 FVKESK. CDR3 length: 13 amino acids. V lost 5 bases, J lost 0 bases, and 8 bases lay in between. The CDR3 sequence is CASSFRVSYEQYF. The DNA of the CDR3 is TGTGCCAGCAGCTTCAGGGTCTCCTACGAGCAGTACTTC.